Included here is one TCR beta chain sequence, with context. This sample stems from a study of technical replicates of blood from a few donors. The CDR3 is 17 residues long. Germline-derived CDR1 and CDR2 are SGHTA and FQGNSA. Trimming removed 2 bases at V and 4 bases at J, with 18 bases between. Assay: immunoSEQ multiplex PCR; the TCRdb copy retains only in-frame clones and omits some. The sample yields about 62,000 clones, more than 75% seen once. The rearrangement links TRBV7-2 to TRBJ2-1, with D maybe TRBD2 (7 bases). The clonotype originates from a human donor in good health. Some clones in this sample may be carry-over from other donors' samples. The specimen was PBMCs. This CDR3 is CASSLRGGLNRYNEQFF. Written as DNA, the CDR3 is TGTGCCAGCAGCTTAAGGGGGGGACTAAACAGGTACAATGAGCAGTTCTTC. The complete variable domain, with remaining parts taken from reference TRBV7-2 and TRBJ2-1, reads GAGVSQSPSNKVTEKGKDVELRCDPISGHTALYWYRQSLGQGLEFLIYFQGNSAPDKSGLPSDRFSAERTGGSVSTLTIQRTQQEDSAVYLCASSLRGGLNRYNEQFFGPGTRLTVL.